Each of the 8 T cell receptor beta chains below was sequenced from the same sample in a study of OX40 agonist ivuxolimab in advanced cancers. This table comes from immunoSEQ multiplex PCR, and its TCRdb copy is limited to in-frame clones, with some not included. Here the sample spans tens of thousands of clones, 89% being singletons. The sequencing used CD4+ or CD8+ T cells sorted from blood, collected in a trial of the OX40 agonist ivuxolimab. Receptor source: an adult with an advanced solid tumor such as melanoma, head and neck, liver or kidney cancer.

This clone was detected only once. The same CDR3 is also encoded by other DNA sequences in this sample. CDR3: CASSLSTDTQYF. CDR3 nucleotide sequence: TGTGCCAGCAGCTTGTCGACAGATACGCAGTATTTT. This chain uses TRBV5-4 with TRBJ2-3; D is undetermined. In germline, CDR1 is SGHNT, CDR2 YYREEE (reference sequence). Trimming pared 1 base from V and 3 bases from J, leaving 3 bases between. The CDR3 runs 12 residues.

The V call is TRBV18, the J call TRBJ1-5, with D perhaps matching TRBD1 (5 bases). CDR3 length: 13 residues. V lost 4 bases, J lost 8 bases, and 12 bases lay in between. CDR1 is KGHSH, CDR2 LQKENI, per germline. CDR3 protein: CASSRGGGEPQHF. The CDR3 DNA sequence: TGTGCCAGCTCACGGGGGGGAGGAGAGCCCCAGCATTTT.

As concerns this clone: In the same sample, other DNA sequences code for this CDR3. The V and J genes are TRBV5-4 and TRBJ2-7, with 10 bases lining up with TRBD1. CDR1 is SGHNT, CDR2 YYREEE, per germline (reference sequence). The V segment lost 4 bases and the J segment 1 base; nucleotides outside the gene matches: 5. CDR3 size: 15 residues. CDR3 DNA sequence: TGTGCCAGCAGCCCAGGACAGGGGGTGTCCTACGAGCAGTACTTC. Protein product: CASSPGQGVSYEQYF.

V usage is TRBV18 and J usage is TRBJ1-5; no firm D call. Germline CDR1 reads KGHSH; CDR2 reads LQKENI. The CDR3 has 15 amino acids. Trimming removed 2 bases from V and 1 base from J, with 9 bases in between. As DNA, the CDR3 is TGTGCCAGCTCACCAGCTCGGTCGAGCAATCAGCCCCAGCATTTT. It specifies CASSPARSSNQPQHF.

This clone appeared a single time. The CDR3 DNA reads as TGTGCCAGCAGCTTGGAGGCGACCCAGTACTTC. Translation: CASSLEATQYF. The V gene is TRBV5-4, the J gene TRBJ2-5; D not certain. CDR3 length: 11 amino acids. Germline V lookup: CDR1 SGHNT, CDR2 YYREEE (reference sequence). Trimming left V 0 bases short and J 7 bases short, with 4 bases between. Complete variable domain (other parts from reference TRBV5-4 and TRBJ2-5): ETGVTQSPTHLIKTRGQQVTLRCSSQSGHNTVSWYQQALGQGPQFIFQYYREEENGRGNFPPRFSGLQFPNYSSELNVNALELDDSALYLCASSLEATQYFGPGTRLLVL.

This rearrangement joins TRBV5-1 to TRBJ2-3; D tentatively reads TRBD1 or TRBD2 (5 bases each). This CDR3 contains 15 residues. Between the trimmed V and J ends, which lost 0 bases and 2 bases, there was a span of 10 bases. Germline V CDR1 and CDR2: SGHRS, YFSETQ. The CDR3 coding sequence is TGCGCCAGCAGCTTGGATGGGGGTCACACAGATACGCAGTATTTT. Its translation is CASSLDGGHTDTQYF.

CDR3 sequence reads: CAISEQPGMNTEAFF. Written as DNA, the CDR3 is TGTGCCATCAGTGAGCAGCCGGGGATGAACACTGAAGCTTTCTTT. This chain links TRBV10-3 with TRBJ1-1; D is unresolved. CDR3 length: 15 amino acids. The germline V gene has CDR1 ENHRY and CDR2 SYGVKD. Trimming removed 2 bases from V and 0 bases from J, with 10 bases in between.

The chain is built from TRBV7-2 and TRBJ1-2; D possibly corresponds to TRBD1 (6 bases). CDR1 and CDR2 (germline): SGHTA, FQGNSA. The CDR3 covers 14 residues. Trimming removed 1 base at V and 4 bases at J, with 10 bases between. The CDR3 here is CASSLGRTAYGYTF. DNA of the CDR3: TGTGCCAGCAGCTTAGGTCGGACAGCCTATGGCTACACCTTC.